This TCR beta chain was observed in a study of CD8+ T cells in alopecia areata. Study-level background: The drug, oral tofacitinib, was given to treated patients at 5 to 10 mg twice daily.

RNA extraction and reverse transcription yielded cDNA as sequencing template. TCRdb's copy holds only in-frame clones and misses some; the assay was immunoSEQ multiplex PCR. Among almost 250,000 clones, under 80% were seen once, and the ten largest hold 1% to 1.5%. Trimming pared 6 bases from V and 3 bases from J, leaving 9 bases between. CDR1 and CDR2 from the germline V gene are LGHNT and FRNRAP. The CDR3 extends over 13 amino acids. This sample comprised CD4+ T cells sorted from blood, obtained at week 0. The chain has TRBV12-5 and TRBJ1-5; D is ambiguous. This receptor was obtained from a human donor with alopecia areata. The CDR3 sequence is CASGLSPNQPQHF. CDR3 nucleotide sequence: TGTGCTAGTGGCTTGTCACCCAATCAGCCCCAGCATTTT.